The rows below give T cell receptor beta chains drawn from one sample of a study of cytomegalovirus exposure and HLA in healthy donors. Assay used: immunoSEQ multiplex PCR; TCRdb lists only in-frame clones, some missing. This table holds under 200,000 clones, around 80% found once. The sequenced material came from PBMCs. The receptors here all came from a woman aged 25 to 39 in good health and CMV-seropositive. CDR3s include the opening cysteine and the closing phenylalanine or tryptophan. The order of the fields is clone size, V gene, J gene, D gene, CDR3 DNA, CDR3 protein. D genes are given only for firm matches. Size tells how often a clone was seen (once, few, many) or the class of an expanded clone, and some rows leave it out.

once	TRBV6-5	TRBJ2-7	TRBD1	TGTGCCAGCAGCGACAGGGAATCCTACGAGCAGTACTTC	CASSDRESYEQYF
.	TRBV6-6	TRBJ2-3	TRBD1	TGTGCCAGCAGGGGACAGGGGGCGGAAGGCACAGATACGCAGTATTTT	CASRGQGAEGTDTQYF
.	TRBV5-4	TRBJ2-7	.	TGTGCCAGCAGCACGGTCCGGGGTAACTCCTACGAGCAGTACTTC	CASSTVRGNSYEQYF
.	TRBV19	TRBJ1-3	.	TGTGCCAGTAGTTTCCCAGGGGCTGGAAACACCATATATTTT	CASSFPGAGNTIYF
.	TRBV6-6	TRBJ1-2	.	TGTGCCAGCAGTGACCCCTTAAGAGGGTTTTATGGCTACACCTTC	CASSDPLRGFYGYTF
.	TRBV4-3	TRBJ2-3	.	TGCGCCAGCAGCCCCTTGGCGGACTTCACAGATACGCAGTATTTT	CASSPLADFTDTQYF
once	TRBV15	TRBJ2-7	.	TGTGCCACCAGCAGAGTGGTAGAGGCCGAGCAGTACTTC	CATSRVVEAEQYF
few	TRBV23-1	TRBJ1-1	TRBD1	TGCGCCAGCAGTCAATCTAACGACAGGGGGTCCCGGATGAGCACTGAAGCTTTCTTT	CASSQSNDRGSRMSTEAFF
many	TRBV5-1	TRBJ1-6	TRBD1	TGCGCCAGCAGCTTGGGGCCGGGACAGGAGTATTCACCCCTCCACTTT	CASSLGPGQEYSPLHF
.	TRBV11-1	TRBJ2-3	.	TGTGCCAGCAGCTCATTAACTAGCACAGATACGCAGTATTTT	CASSSLTSTDTQYF
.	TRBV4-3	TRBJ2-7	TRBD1	TGCGCCAGCAGCCAAGTGGGGACAGCGAGAGCCTACGAGCAGTACTTC	CASSQVGTARAYEQYF
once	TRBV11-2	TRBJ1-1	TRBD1	TGTGCCAGCAGCCCCCGACAGGGGAGGCCTTTCTTT	CASSPRQGRPFF
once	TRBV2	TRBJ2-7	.	TGTGCCAGCAGTGACCGGCAGGGTGAGAACTACGAGCAGTACTTC	CASSDRQGENYEQYF
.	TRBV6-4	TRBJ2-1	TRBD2	TGTGCCAGCAGTGACTCGATAGCGGGGGGCCGGGAAGAGCAGTTCTTC	CASSDSIAGGREEQFF
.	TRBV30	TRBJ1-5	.	TGTGCCTGGAGTGCCCTTTCAGGGGTCCAGCCCCAGCATTTT	CAWSALSGVQPQHF
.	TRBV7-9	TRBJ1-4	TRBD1	TGTGCCAGCAGCCGGGACAGGGGGAATGAAAAACTGTTTTTT	CASSRDRGNEKLFF
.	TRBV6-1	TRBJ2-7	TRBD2	TGTGCCAGCAGTGAGCGGGGGTACGAGCAGTACTTC	CASSERGYEQYF
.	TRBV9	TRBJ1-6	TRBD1	TGTGCCAGCAGCACCGAAGACAGGGGGGGCTCACCCCTCCACTTT	CASSTEDRGGSPLHF
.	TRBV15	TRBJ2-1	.	TGTGCCACCAGCAGAGATCTACGGTCCTACAATGAGCAGTTCTTC	CATSRDLRSYNEQFF
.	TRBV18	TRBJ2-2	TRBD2	TGTGCCAGCTCACCCCGTTTTAGCGGGGGGCGCACCGGGGAGCTGTTTTTT	CASSPRFSGGRTGELFF
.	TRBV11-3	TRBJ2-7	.	TGTGCCAGCAGCTTAGATGGCGGCTACGAGCAGTACTTC	CASSLDGGYEQYF
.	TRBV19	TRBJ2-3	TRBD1	TGTGCCAGTAGTACCTTACCGGGACAGAGCACAGATACGCAGTATTTT	CASSTLPGQSTDTQYF
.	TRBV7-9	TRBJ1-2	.	TGTGCCAGCAGCTTAATGGGCGGGGATCATGGCTACACCTTC	CASSLMGGDHGYTF
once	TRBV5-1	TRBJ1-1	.	TGCGCCAGCTATAATTCGGTCATGAACACTGAAGCTTTCTTT	CASYNSVMNTEAFF
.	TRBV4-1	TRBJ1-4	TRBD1	TGCGCCAGCAGCCAAGATCCGACAGGGGGAAGTTACCCGAATGAAAAACTGTTTTTT	CASSQDPTGGSYPNEKLFF
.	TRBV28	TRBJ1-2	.	TGTGCCAGCAGGCCCTTCAGGGTTAACTATGGCTACACCTTC	CASRPFRVNYGYTF
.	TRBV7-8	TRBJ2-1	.	TGTGCCAGCAGCGCCGCCATGATAGGGGTCGATCCTAATGAGCAGTTCTTC	CASSAAMIGVDPNEQFF
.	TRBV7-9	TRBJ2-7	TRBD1	TGTGCCAGCAGCGACAGGGGCCCCTACGAGCAGTACTTC	CASSDRGPYEQYF
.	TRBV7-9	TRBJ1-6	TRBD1	TGTGCCAGCAGCTTAAGACCGGGACAGGGTGATAGGTCACCCCTCCACTTT	CASSLRPGQGDRSPLHF
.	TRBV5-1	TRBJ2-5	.	TGCGCCAGCAGCTATACAGGGGCTAGCGTACAAGAGACCCAGTACTTC	CASSYTGASVQETQYF
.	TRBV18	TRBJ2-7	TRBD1	TGTGCCAGCTCACCAAGTCCGGGACAGAGCTCCTACGAGCAGTACTTC	CASSPSPGQSSYEQYF
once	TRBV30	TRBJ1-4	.	TGTGCCTGGAGTGTAGGGGGTGAAAAACTGTTTTTT	CAWSVGGEKLFF
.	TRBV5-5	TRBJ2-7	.	TGTGCCAGCAGCTTAGGAGGGGCCCACTACGAGCAGTACTTC	CASSLGGAHYEQYF
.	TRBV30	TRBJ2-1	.	TGTGCCTGGAGTGACGGCTCCTACAATGAGCAGTTCTTC	CAWSDGSYNEQFF
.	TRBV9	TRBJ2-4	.	TGTGCCAGCAGCGAGGGGGCCAAAAACATTCAGTACTTC	CASSEGAKNIQYF
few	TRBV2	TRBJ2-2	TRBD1	TGTGCCAGCTTCCTATCAGGGGGCAGGACCGGGGAGCTGTTTTTT	CASFLSGGRTGELFF
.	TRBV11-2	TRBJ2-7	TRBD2	TGTGCCAGCAGCTTTCTGGGGGAGGGCGAGCAGTACTTC	CASSFLGEGEQYF
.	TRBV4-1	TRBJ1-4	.	TGCGCCAGCAGCCAACCCCTCGAAAAACTGTTTTTT	CASSQPLEKLFF
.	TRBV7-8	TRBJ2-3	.	TGTGCCAGCAGCTTACGCAGGGGCACAGATACGCAGTATTTT	CASSLRRGTDTQYF
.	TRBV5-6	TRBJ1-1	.	TGTGCCAGCAGGCCAGGTTGGAACACTGAAGCTTTCTTT	CASRPGWNTEAFF
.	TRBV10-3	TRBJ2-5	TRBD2	TGTGCCATCAGTGAGTCGCCCAAAGCGGGGTACCAAGAGACCCAGTACTTC	CAISESPKAGYQETQYF